The next 29 T cell receptor beta chains were all read from a single sample in a study of T cell responses to AZD1222 COVID-19 vaccine. Clones were read by immunoSEQ multiplex PCR, and TCRdb kept only the in-frame ones, dropping some. There are some 200,000 clones in the sample; around 92% occur only once, and about 10% lies in the top ten. The source was peripheral blood, collected on day 0 of AZD1222 vaccination. Receptors were obtained from an adult in good health.

The V gene is TRBV14, the J gene TRBJ1-2, with 7 positions matching TRBD1. V was clipped by 0 bases and J by 6 bases; unmatched bases: 7. From germline, CDR1 is SGHDN and CDR2 FVKESK. CDR3 length: 15 amino acids. The CDR3 loop is CASSQDRWDSHGYTF. DNA for the CDR3: TGTGCCAGCAGCCAAGATCGATGGGACAGCCATGGCTACACCTTC. The variable domain in full, completed from reference TRBV14 and TRBJ1-2, reads EAGVTQFPSHSVIEKGQTVTLRCDPISGHDNLYWYRRVMGKEIKFLLHFVKESKQDESGMPNNRFLAERTGGTYSTLKVQPAELEDSGVYFCASSQDRWDSHGYTFGSGTRLTVV.

J is TRBJ1-2 and V is TRBV7-2; 8 positions agree with TRBD1. The CDR3 is 15 residues long. Germline V CDR1 and CDR2: SGHTA, FQGNSA. The ends lost 5 bases at V and 4 bases at J; junction bases unmatched: 9. The CDR3 DNA is TGTGCCAGCAGCACAGGACAGGGTGAGATCTATGGCTACACCTTC. It translates to CASSTGQGEIYGYTF.

The rearrangement uses TRBV3-1 (or the pseudogene TRBV3-2) and TRBJ2-2, with D uncertain. CDR3 length: 15 residues. The V and J ends lost 0 bases and 5 bases respectively, with 10 bases between them. The germline gives CDR1 LGHDT, CDR2 YNNKEL (reference sequence). This CDR3 reads CASSQDNARTGELFF. In nucleotides, the CDR3 is TGTGCCAGCAGCCAAGATAACGCTAGGACCGGGGAGCTGTTTTTT.

The J gene is TRBJ2-1, the V gene TRBV7-9; 11 bases agree with TRBD2. The CDR3 runs 16 residues. Germline CDR1 SEHNR, CDR2 FQNEAQ (reference sequence). The ends lost 10 bases at V and 3 bases at J; junction bases unmatched: 11. DNA for the CDR3: TGTGCCACCGAGACTAGCGGGAAACGGATCTACAATGAGCAGTTCTTC. Its protein is CATETSGKRIYNEQFF.

In this sample, this clone turned up once. The chain is built from TRBV28 and TRBJ1-2, with a weak D call TRBD1 (6 bases). The CDR3 loop spans 12 amino acids. V gave up 6 bases and J gave up 6 bases, with 11 bases separating them. Looked up from germline, CDR1 is MDHEN and CDR2 is SYDVKM. CDR3 amino acids: CASSPGAHGYTF. The DNA of the CDR3 is TGTGCCAGCAGCCCAGGGGCTCATGGCTACACCTTC.

This chain uses TRBV6-5 with TRBJ1-1; no definite D call. V lost 4 bases, J lost 1 base, and 10 bases lay in between. The CDR3 runs to 14 residues. Germline CDR1 MNHEY, CDR2 SVGAGI. This CDR3 is CASSSPTENTEAFF. The CDR3 DNA sequence: TGTGCCAGCAGTTCCCCGACTGAGAACACTGAAGCTTTCTTT.

The chain is built from TRBV4-1 and TRBJ1-2; the D is unclear. With 4 bases removed from V and 0 bases from J, the gap between germline ends came to 9 bases. The CDR3 is 14 residues long. From germline, CDR1 is MGHRA and CDR2 YSYEKL. CDR3 in amino acids: CASSRDPSNYGYTF. CDR3 DNA sequence: TGCGCCAGCAGCCGAGACCCCTCTAACTATGGCTACACCTTC.

This chain links TRBV28 with TRBJ1-1, with D uncertain. The CDR3 is 14 residues long. Germline V CDR1 and CDR2: MDHEN, SYDVKM. Trimming took off 7 bases at V and 4 bases at J, with 16 bases between the two ends. The CDR3 sequence is CASNSMIGITEAFF. Written as DNA, the CDR3 is TGTGCCAGCAACTCAATGATAGGGATCACTGAAGCTTTCTTT.

This rearrangement joins TRBV12-3 or TRBV12-4 to TRBJ1-2; D not certain. V was pared by 7 bases and J by 8 bases, with 17 bases between. The CDR3 length is 13 residues. CDR3 nucleotide sequence: TGTGCCAGCACCCCAGCGGCTTCTAGGGGCTACACCTTC. It encodes CASTPAASRGYTF.

The CDR3 coding sequence is TGTGCCAGCAGCTTAGTGCAGGGGAGGAACACTGAAGCTTTCTTT. Encoded protein: CASSLVQGRNTEAFF. The rearrangement links TRBV7-9 to TRBJ1-1; D is possibly TRBD1 (6 bases). V was trimmed by 1 base and J by 1 base, leaving 10 bases between them. CDR3 length equals 15 residues. CDR1 and CDR2 from the germline V gene are SEHNR and FQNEAQ (reference sequence).

The V gene is TRBV19, the J gene TRBJ1-2; a weak D match, TRBD1 (6 bases). The CDR3 sequence is 13 residues long. V was clipped by 3 bases and J by 7 bases, with 12 bases between them. Looked up from germline, CDR1 is LNHDA and CDR2 is SQIVND (reference sequence). CDR3 protein: CASSIRGAGGYTF. In nucleotides, the CDR3 is TGTGCCAGTAGTATCCGGGGGGCTGGTGGCTACACCTTC.

The chain links TRBV19 to TRBJ1-2; D perhaps matches TRBD1 (5 bases). Germline lookup yields CDR1 LNHDA and CDR2 SQIVND (reference sequence). V dropped 7 bases and J dropped 4 bases, with 13 bases sitting between them. This CDR3 contains 13 residues. CDR3 region: CASNSQRGYGYTF. CDR3 nucleotide sequence: TGTGCCAGTAACTCCCAGAGGGGCTATGGCTACACCTTC.

The chain joins TRBV19 to TRBJ1-2; D uncertain. Germline V gene data show CDR1 as LNHDA and CDR2 as SQIVND (reference sequence). V dropped 8 bases and J dropped 5 bases, with 21 bases sitting between them. The CDR3 runs to 15 residues. CDR3 bases: TGTGCCAGTTCCAAAACCCTATCAGTCGTTTATGGCTACACCTTC. It yields the protein CASSKTLSVVYGYTF.

This rearrangement joins TRBV27 to TRBJ1-6; D may be TRBD1 (5 bases). Per germline, CDR1 MNHEY and CDR2 SMNVEV (reference sequence). This CDR3 has 17 amino acids. With 2 bases removed from V and 0 bases from J, the gap between germline ends came to 11 bases. CDR3 in DNA: TGTGCCAGCAGTTTAGCGCAGGGATTCTCCTATAATTCACCCCTCCACTTT. Encoded protein: CASSLAQGFSYNSPLHF.

The J gene is TRBJ2-7, the V gene TRBV28; D unresolved. This CDR3 has 13 amino acids. Trimming stripped 2 bases from V and 0 bases from J, with 5 bases between. Germline-derived CDR1 and CDR2 are MDHEN and SYDVKM. CDR3: CASSLDGSYEQYV. The CDR3 bases are TGTGCCAGCAGTTTAGACGGCTCCTACGAGCAGTACGTC.

The chain uses TRBV6-5 and TRBJ2-7; TRBD2 is a possible D gene (6 bases). CDR3 size: 13 residues. V was clipped by 6 bases and J by 4 bases, with 13 bases between them. CDR1 is MNHEY and CDR2 is SVGAGI in the germline V gene. CDR3 protein: CASRTGLLYEQYF. CDR3 nucleotide sequence: TGTGCCAGCAGAACGGGACTGCTTTACGAGCAGTACTTC.

The V call is TRBV10-3, the J call TRBJ2-7; D might be TRBD2 (6 bases). The V gene's germline CDR1 is ENHRY and CDR2 SYGVKD. This CDR3 has 15 amino acids. V dropped 3 bases and J dropped 6 bases, with 18 bases sitting between them. The DNA for the CDR3 is TGTGCCATCAGTGAAATGAGTTCGGGAGATATCGAGCAGTACTTC. Its translation: CAISEMSSGDIEQYF.

CDR3 sequence: CASSKTDRRYGYTF. The CDR3 DNA sequence: TGTGCCAGCAGTAAGACTGACAGGAGATATGGCTACACCTTC. This rearrangement joins TRBV6-5 to TRBJ1-2; the D gene is possibly TRBD1 (6 bases). V lost 5 bases to trimming and J lost 5 bases, with 15 bases between them. Germline V gene data show CDR1 as MNHEY and CDR2 as SVGAGI. This CDR3 is 14 amino acids long.

The rearrangement uses TRBV11-2 and TRBJ1-1; 8 bases match TRBD1. CDR3 length: 15 residues. Looked up from germline, CDR1 is SGHAT and CDR2 is FQNNGV. Trimming took 5 bases from V and 3 from J; bases not matched to a gene: 8. The CDR3 coding sequence is TGTGCCAGCAGCCCGGGACAGGCCGCTTACACTGAAGCTTTCTTT. Protein: CASSPGQAAYTEAFF.

The chain uses TRBV6-1 and TRBJ2-1; D is uncertain. V shed 5 bases and J shed 7 bases, with 9 bases lying between them. The CDR3 covers 12 residues. Germline CDR1 reads MNHNS; CDR2 reads SASEGT. The CDR3 sequence: CASSTRGNEQFF. CDR3 DNA: TGTGCCAGCAGTACCCGCGGAAATGAGCAGTTCTTC.

The J gene is TRBJ2-7, the V gene TRBV5-6; the D gene is possibly TRBD2 (6 bases). CDR1 SGHDT and CDR2 YYEEEE come from the germline V gene. The CDR3 sequence is 15 residues long. Trimming pared 2 bases from V and 5 bases from J, leaving 17 bases between. The CDR3 reads CASSFVGGGLHEQYF. DNA for the CDR3: TGTGCCAGCAGCTTCGTGGGGGGAGGCTTGCACGAGCAGTACTTC.

CDR3 residues: CASKNPRHLNTEAFF. CDR3 nucleotides: TGTGCCAGTAAGAATCCGCGACACTTGAACACTGAAGCTTTCTTT. The chain carries TRBV19 and TRBJ1-1, with D unresolved. The germline V and J ends were trimmed by 7 bases and 0 bases, with 15 bases remaining between them. CDR1 LNHDA and CDR2 SQIVND come from the germline V gene (reference sequence). This CDR3 is built from 15 residues.

With respect to this clone: The same CDR3 can be traced to other DNA sequences in this sample. The rearrangement uses TRBV6-5 and TRBJ1-1; D uncertain. This CDR3 comprises 13 residues. V lost 0 bases to trimming and J lost 5 bases, with 7 bases between them. From germline, CDR1 is MNHEY and CDR2 SVGAGI. The CDR3 DNA sequence: TGTGCCAGCAGTTACTCGTCCAGGACTGAAGCTTTCTTT. Translated, it gives CASSYSSRTEAFF.

This rearrangement joins TRBV4-1 to TRBJ2-5, with TRBD2 matching 13 bases. Germline values: CDR1 MGHRA, CDR2 YSYEKL. CDR3 length: 15 amino acids. J was trimmed by 12 bases and V by 4 bases; bases with no gene match: 11. The CDR3 DNA sequence: TGCGCCAGCAGCCGGGCCGGGACTAGCGGGGATCGGGAGTACTTC. As protein: CASSRAGTSGDREYF.

The J gene is TRBJ2-1, the V gene TRBV14; the match to TRBD2 covers 7 bases. Trimming removed 4 bases from V and 0 bases from J; junction bases left unmatched: 3. Per the germline V gene, CDR1 is SGHDN and CDR2 is FVKESK. CDR3 length: 15 amino acids. CDR3 nucleotides: TGTGCCAGCAGCCTAAGGACTAGCTCCTACAATGAGCAGTTCTTC. Encoded protein: CASSLRTSSYNEQFF.

This clone was detected a few times. The V gene is TRBV18, the J gene TRBJ1-5; D is undetermined. V was pared by 2 bases and J by 7 bases, with 9 bases between. The CDR3 extends over 13 amino acids. Germline-derived CDR1 and CDR2 are KGHSH and LQKENI. The CDR3: CASSPFFSQPQHF. CDR3 nucleotides: TGTGCCAGCTCACCATTCTTTTCCCAGCCCCAGCATTTT.

J is TRBJ1-5 and V is TRBV5-1; D not certain. The germline gives CDR1 SGHRS, CDR2 YFSETQ. Between the trimmed V and J ends, which lost 0 bases and 3 bases, there was a span of 13 bases. The CDR3 has 16 amino acids. The CDR3 region is CASSLGVGRNNQPQHF. CDR3 DNA: TGCGCCAGCAGCTTGGGAGTCGGGCGAAACAATCAGCCCCAGCATTTT.

This chain links TRBV10-3 with TRBJ2-2; TRBD1 matches at 8 bases. This CDR3 is 15 amino acids long. V lost 7 bases, J lost 5 bases, and 9 bases stayed unmatched. Germline V gene lookup returns CDR1 ENHRY and CDR2 SYGVKD. In DNA, the CDR3 is TGTGCCATCACTGGACAGGGCGCGGGTACCGGGGAGCTGTTTTTT. The encoded protein is CAITGQGAGTGELFF.

The chain employs TRBV7-2 and TRBJ1-1, with D perhaps matching TRBD1 (5 bases). V lost 3 bases and J lost 2, with 13 bases in between. CDR3 length equals 15 residues. Germline-derived CDR1 and CDR2 are SGHTA and FQGNSA. The chain's CDR3 is CASSFTGTLNTEAFF. In nucleotides, the CDR3 is TGTGCCAGCAGCTTCACCGGGACGCTTAACACTGAAGCTTTCTTT.